These 23 T cell receptor beta chains share one sample of origin, sequenced in a study of cytomegalovirus exposure and HLA in healthy donors. A multiplex PCR was run with 60 Vbeta primers and 13 Jbeta primers. The repertoire was sequenced with immunoSEQ multiplex PCR; TCRdb's copy has only in-frame clones and lacks some. In the table there are about 200,000 clones, around 80% of which are singletons. Sequencing was performed on PBMCs. Receptor source: a woman between 40 and 55 years old in good health and CMV-seronegative.

The rearrangement links TRBV19 to TRBJ1-1; D is possibly TRBD1 (6 bases). Trimming took 9 bases from V and 1 from J, leaving 18 bases between them. The CDR3 length is 15 residues. The germline CDR1 and CDR2 sequences are LNHDA and SQIVND (reference sequence). CDR3 region: CASRLRQAPNTEAFF. The CDR3 DNA follows: TGTGCCAGCCGGCTCCGACAGGCCCCGAACACTGAAGCTTTCTTT.

V gene TRBV6-5 combines with J gene TRBJ1-2; 9 nucleotides agree with TRBD1. Germline V gene data show CDR1 as MNHEY and CDR2 as SVGAGI. Unmatched junction bases numbered 3, after V lost 6 bases and J lost 4 bases. The CDR3 runs 13 residues. For the CDR3, the DNA is TGTGCCAGCAGCGGACAGGGGCGCTATGGCTACACCTTC. It specifies CASSGQGRYGYTF.

The chain joins TRBV15 to TRBJ1-1; 11 bases agree with TRBD1. Germline V gives CDR1 LNHNV, CDR2 YYDKDF (reference sequence). Trimming at V came to 7 bases and at J to 6 bases, leaving 10 bases not matched to a gene. The CDR3 runs 15 residues. Here the CDR3 DNA reads TGTGCCACCAAAGGACAGGGGGCCCCGTGGGCTGAAGCTTTCTTT. It yields the protein CATKGQGAPWAEAFF.

The chain uses TRBV7-9 and TRBJ2-2; D perhaps matches TRBD1 (6 bases). Germline CDR1 SEHNR, CDR2 FQNEAQ (reference sequence). V lost 5 bases and J 0 bases, leaving 13 bases between the germline ends. CDR3 length: 16 amino acids. As DNA, the CDR3 is TGTGCCAGCAGCCCCACCGGGACATCGAACACCGGGGAGCTGTTTTTT. Its translation is CASSPTGTSNTGELFF.

The chain joins TRBV5-5 to TRBJ1-2, with 8 bases lining up with TRBD1. The V gene's germline CDR1 is SGHKS and CDR2 YYEKEE (reference sequence). The CDR3 extends over 15 amino acids. The J segment lost 4 bases and the V segment lost 0 bases, leaving 5 bases of the junction unmatched. Here the CDR3 DNA reads TGTGCCAGCAGCTTGGCCATAGGACAGGGCTATGGCTACACCTTC. It yields the protein CASSLAIGQGYGYTF.

The V gene is TRBV7-9, the J gene TRBJ2-3; TRBD1 might be the D (5 bases). The CDR3 loop spans 13 amino acids. Germline CDR1 reads SEHNR; CDR2 reads FQNEAQ (reference sequence). With 5 bases removed from V and 7 bases from J, the gap between germline ends came to 13 bases. The CDR3, as DNA: TGTGCCAGCAGCCTGGGCGACAGAAATACGCAGTATTTT. Residues: CASSLGDRNTQYF.

This clone came up a few times. The V gene is TRBV7-8, the J gene TRBJ1-4; no firm D call. Germline CDR1 and CDR2: SGHVS and FQNEAQ. V lost 5 bases, J lost 4 bases, and 14 bases lay in between. This CDR3 contains 15 residues. CDR3 sequence: CASSLGPRFNEKLFF. In DNA, the CDR3 is TGTGCCAGCAGCCTAGGCCCTCGGTTTAATGAAAAACTGTTTTTT.

This clone was counted a single time. A read error may account for a junction end that differs from germline. The V call is TRBV7-9, the J call TRBJ2-5; the D gene is possibly TRBD1 (6 bases). CDR3 length equals 14 residues. Germline CDR1 and CDR2: SEHNR and FQNEAQ (reference sequence). The CDR3 here is CSSTGTPYQETQYF. CDR3 in DNA: TGTTCCAGCACCGGGACACCGTACCAAGAGACCCAGTACTTC. Together with reference TRBV7-9 and TRBJ2-5, the CDR3 gives the full variable domain: DTGVSQNPRHKITKRGQNVTFRCDPISEHNRLYWYRQTLGQGPEFLTYFQNEAQLEKSRLLSDRFSAERPKGSFSTLEIQRTEQGDSAMYLCSSTGTPYQETQYFGPGTRLLVL.

The chain combines TRBV4-3 with TRBJ2-1; D is possibly TRBD2 (7 bases). Germline V gene data show CDR1 as LGHNA and CDR2 as YSLEER. The V gene lost 0 bases and the J gene lost 4 bases, with 13 bases spanning the gap. There are 16 residues in the CDR3. This CDR3 reads CASSQEGRGGYNEQFF. The CDR3 DNA reads TGCGCCAGCAGCCAAGAAGGTAGGGGGGGATACAATGAGCAGTTCTTC.

The chain joins TRBV7-9 to TRBJ2-7; TRBD1 agrees at 8 bases. Germline loops: CDR1 SEHNR, CDR2 FQNEAQ (reference sequence). V was clipped by 6 bases and J by 1 base; unmatched bases: 5. The CDR3 is 14 amino acids. The CDR3 bases are TGTGCCAGCAGTCTCGGGACAGGTTCCTACGAGCAGTACTTC. The encoded protein is CASSLGTGSYEQYF.

The V and J genes are TRBV7-3 and TRBJ2-1, with 11 bases that match TRBD1. The junction had 4 bases not matched to a gene; V was cut back by 5 bases and J by 4 bases. The CDR3 covers 15 residues. The V gene's germline CDR1 is SGHTA and CDR2 FQGTGA. CDR3 nucleotides: TGTGCCAGCAGCACGGGGACAGGGGGGTACAATGAGCAGTTCTTC. This gives the protein CASSTGTGGYNEQFF.

There are a few counts of this clone. The gene calls are TRBV5-1 and TRBJ2-1; TRBD1 matches 8 bases. J lost 5 bases, V lost 4 bases, and 2 bases had no gene match. The CDR3 spans 13 residues. Germline values: CDR1 SGHRS, CDR2 YFSETQ. CDR3 loop: CASSPDRDNEQFF. For the CDR3, the DNA is TGCGCCAGCAGCCCGGACAGGGACAATGAGCAGTTCTTC.

The chain joins TRBV11-3 to TRBJ1-2, with no clear D. The CDR3 has 13 residues. V was shortened by 5 bases and J by 3 bases, with 10 bases between the two germline ends. Germline V CDR1 and CDR2: SGHNT, YENEEA. CDR3 in DNA: TGTGCCAGCAGCCATCGGCGGGACTATGGCTACACCTTC. Amino acids: CASSHRRDYGYTF.

The sample holds one count of this clone. This chain uses TRBV4-1 with TRBJ1-2; 10 bases map to TRBD1. CDR3 length: 16 residues. Trimming removed 4 bases from V and 4 bases from J; junction bases left unmatched: 9. The germline V gene encodes CDR1 MGHRA and CDR2 YSYEKL. The CDR3 is CASSLGTGERCYGYTF. CDR3 bases: TGCGCCAGCAGCCTAGGGACAGGGGAGCGTTGCTATGGCTACACCTTC.

The J gene is TRBJ1-4, the V gene TRBV19; 7 nucleotides align to TRBD1. This CDR3 region has 15 residues. Germline-derived CDR1 and CDR2 are LNHDA and SQIVND (reference sequence). V shed 2 bases and J 8 bases; nucleotides not matched to a gene: 8. In nucleotides, the CDR3 is TGTGCCAGTAGTATAATTGACAGGGAAAGGGAAAAACTGTTTTTT. This codes for CASSIIDREREKLFF.

To note about this clone: Distinct nucleotide sequences in the sample also encode this CDR3. The V call is TRBV2, the J call TRBJ1-5; tentatively, D is TRBD1 (6 bases). Germline V CDR1 and CDR2: SNHLY, FYNNEI. The V end lost 0 bases, the J end lost 6 bases, and 12 bases lay between the germline ends. The CDR3 covers 15 residues. This chain's CDR3 is CASSEARGAGQPQHF. The CDR3 coding sequence is TGTGCCAGCAGTGAAGCTCGGGGGGCAGGTCAGCCCCAGCATTTT. Using reference TRBV2 and TRBJ1-5 for the parts outside the CDR3, the full variable domain is EPEVTQTPSHQVTQMGQEVILRCVPISNHLYFYWYRQILGQKVEFLVSFYNNEISEKSEIFDDQFSVERPDGSNFTLKIRSTKLEDSAMYFCASSEARGAGQPQHFGDGTRLSIL.

V is TRBV18 and J is TRBJ1-5; D is ambiguous. Germline loops: CDR1 KGHSH, CDR2 LQKENI. The CDR3 has 13 residues. V lost 6 bases, J lost 8 bases, and 14 bases lay in between. This CDR3 reads CASSPRPREPQHF. The CDR3 DNA sequence: TGTGCCAGCTCCCCTCGTCCGCGGGAGCCCCAGCATTTT.

In this sample, this clone turned up a few times. The J gene is TRBJ1-6, the V gene TRBV11-3; D call uncertain. The CDR3 is 15 amino acids. V gave up 2 bases and J gave up 0 bases, with 5 bases separating them. The germline CDR1 and CDR2 sequences are SGHNT and YENEEA. The CDR3: CASSLRSSYNSPLHF. For the CDR3, the DNA is TGTGCCAGCAGCTTAAGGAGCTCCTATAATTCACCCCTCCACTTT.

The rearrangement uses TRBV29-1 and TRBJ1-2; TRBD1 matches 7 bases. This CDR3 comprises 13 residues. After removal of 3 bases from V and 4 bases from J, the junction contained 5 bases not matched to a gene. Germline CDR1 and CDR2: SQVTM and ANQGSEA. CDR3 sequence (DNA): TGCAGCGTTGACGGGACAGAAATCTATGGCTACACCTTC. Protein: CSVDGTEIYGYTF.

The chain is built from TRBV7-2 and TRBJ1-1; 10 nucleotides match TRBD1. Trimming cost V 3 bases and J 6 bases; bases outside gene matches: 4. The CDR3 consists of 14 residues. The V gene's germline CDR1 is SGHTA and CDR2 FQGNSA. The CDR3 DNA reads TGTGCCAGCAGCTTGACAGGGGGCCTTGCTGAAGCTTTCTTT. Its translation: CASSLTGGLAEAFF.

About this clone itself: The same CDR3 also results from other DNA sequences found in this sample. The V call is TRBV28, the J call TRBJ2-5; 8 nucleotides align to TRBD2. The CDR3 has 15 amino acids. The V segment lost 8 bases and the J segment 4 bases; nucleotides outside the gene matches: 12. Germline V gene sequence: CDR1 MDHEN, CDR2 SYDVKM. CDR3 residues: CASGTAGVGVETQYF. The CDR3 DNA reads as TGTGCCAGCGGTACAGCGGGGGTTGGGGTAGAGACCCAGTACTTC.

The rearrangement uses TRBV5-4 and TRBJ1-2, with TRBD1 matching over 10 bases. Per germline, CDR1 SGHNT and CDR2 YYREEE (reference sequence). The trim removed 4 bases at V and 4 bases at J, leaving 10 bases unmatched. The CDR3 consists of 16 residues. The CDR3 bases are TGTGCCAGCAGCCTGGATCGACAGGGGGCTGTCTATGGCTACACCTTC. Translated: CASSLDRQGAVYGYTF.

This chain joins TRBV27 and TRBJ2-3, with D uncertain. CDR3 size: 12 residues. CDR1 is MNHEY and CDR2 is SMNVEV in the germline V gene (reference sequence). Trimming shortened V by 1 base and J by 5 bases, and 4 bases separated the two germline ends. The DNA for the CDR3 is TGTGCCAGCAGTTTATACGGAGATACGCAGTATTTT. Translated, it gives CASSLYGDTQYF.